Following are 30 T cell receptor beta chains from one sample sequenced in a study of shared clonotypes between healthy human individuals. The protocol was immunoSEQ multiplex PCR, while the TCRdb copy is restricted to in-frame clones and leaves out a portion. The data show roughly 1,000,000 clones, 70% to 80% seen once. Material for sequencing was memory CD4+ T cells from PBMCs. The subset here: CD45RA-negative fraction. These receptors were obtained from a man younger than 35 in good health. Some clones in this sample may be carry-over from other donors' samples.

CDR3 coding DNA: TGTGCCAGCAGCAGGGGACTAGCGGGAGGGTTTAGCACAGATACGCAGTATTTT. Its protein product is CASSRGLAGGFSTDTQYF. The chain is built from TRBV9 and TRBJ2-3; 16 bases agree with TRBD2. CDR1 is SGDLS and CDR2 is YYNGEE in the germline V gene. Trimming took 4 bases from V and 0 from J; bases not matched to a gene: 5. The CDR3 totals 18 residues.

The table lists this clone with a count of one. This chain uses TRBV2 with TRBJ1-4; 9 bases agree with TRBD1. Trimming cost V 6 bases and J 2 bases; bases outside gene matches: 1. The CDR3 has 14 amino acids. Germline V gene data show CDR1 as SNHLY and CDR2 as FYNNEI. The CDR3 loop reads CASRGTGTNEKLFF. In DNA, the CDR3 is TGTGCCAGCAGGGGGACAGGGACTAATGAAAAACTGTTTTTT.

The chain couples TRBV11-2 to TRBJ2-3, with 12 bases identical to TRBD2. The CDR3 has 14 residues. With 5 bases clipped from V and 11 bases from J, the junction kept 8 bases outside the gene matches. CDR1 and CDR2 from the germline V gene are SGHAT and FQNNGV. In nucleotides, the CDR3 is TGTGCCAGCAGCGGCCCTCGACTAGCGGGAGTGCAGTATTTT. Protein product: CASSGPRLAGVQYF.

The J gene is TRBJ1-5, the V gene TRBV13; D unclear. Germline V gene lookup returns CDR1 PRHDT and CDR2 FYEKMQ (reference sequence). CDR3 length equals 13 residues. The germline V and J ends were trimmed by 0 bases and 7 bases, with 7 bases remaining between them. The CDR3 here is CASSLGTEQPQHF. DNA of the CDR3: TGTGCCAGCAGCTTAGGGACGGAGCAGCCCCAGCATTTT.

This sequence joins TRBV5-6 and TRBJ2-7; D call uncertain. CDR3 length: 13 amino acids. Germline assignment: CDR1 SGHDT and CDR2 YYEEEE. The V end was cut by 2 bases, the J end by 3 bases, with 9 bases between. Here the CDR3 reads CASSLNWNYEQYF. The CDR3 nucleotides are TGTGCCAGCAGCTTAAACTGGAACTACGAGCAGTACTTC.

This clone was observed at least ten times. The chain has TRBV5-6 and TRBJ1-2, with D unclear. This CDR3 has 17 residues. Trimming stripped 2 bases from V and 0 bases from J, with 17 bases between. Germline CDR1 and CDR2: SGHDT and YYEEEE. CDR3 coding DNA: TGTGCCAGCAGCTTCCGGGAAGTAGATCCCTCTAACTATGGCTACACCTTC. Protein: CASSFREVDPSNYGYTF.

For this clone: Different DNA sequences within this sample yield the same CDR3. The chain recombines TRBV18 with TRBJ2-5, with TRBD1 matching 10 bases. From germline, CDR1 is KGHSH and CDR2 LQKENI. V was pared by 5 bases and J by 0 bases, with 0 bases of the junction left unmatched. The CDR3 covers 14 residues. The CDR3 region has the DNA TGTGCCAGCTCAGGGACAGGGGACCAAGAGACCCAGTACTTC. Translated, it gives CASSGTGDQETQYF.

About this clone: Other DNA sequences of this sample code for an identical CDR3. V usage is TRBV20-1 and J usage is TRBJ2-7, with D unclear. The CDR3 sequence is 9 residues long. The germline V gene has CDR1 DFQATT and CDR2 SNEGSKA (reference sequence). The V end lost 6 bases, the J end lost 3 bases, and 3 bases lay between the germline ends. CDR3: CSASYEQYF. CDR3 nucleotide sequence: TGCAGTGCCAGCTACGAGCAGTACTTC.

Of note for this clone: Other nucleotide sequences in the sample specify the same CDR3. The V and J genes are TRBV9 and TRBJ2-5; TRBD1 agrees at 7 bases. CDR3 length equals 13 residues. Germline CDR1 and CDR2: SGDLS and YYNGEE. V lost 3 bases to trimming and J lost 5 bases; unmatched junction nucleotides: 4. The CDR3 spells CASSATGEETQYF. In DNA form, the CDR3 reads TGTGCCAGCAGCGCTACAGGGGAGGAGACCCAGTACTTC. The complete variable domain, with remaining parts taken from reference TRBV9 and TRBJ2-5, reads DSGVTQTPKHLITATGQRVTLRCSPRSGDLSVYWYQQSLDQGLQFLIQYYNGEERAKGNILERFSAQQFPDLHSELNLSSLELGDSALYFCASSATGEETQYFGPGTRLLVL.

This sequence joins TRBV18 and TRBJ1-1; a possible D gene is TRBD1 (5 bases). The ends were cut back, 3 bases at V and 3 bases at J, with 11 bases in the middle. Germline CDR1 KGHSH, CDR2 LQKENI. This CDR3 has 14 residues. The CDR3 nucleotides are TGTGCCAGCTCACCGCAGGGAGGATACACTGAAGCTTTCTTT. The encoded protein is CASSPQGGYTEAFF.

V usage is TRBV4-2 and J usage is TRBJ2-6; TRBD2 is a possible D gene (5 bases). Trimming pared 7 bases from V and 0 bases from J, leaving 10 bases between. The CDR3 is 15 amino acids. Germline V gene lookup returns CDR1 LGHNA and CDR2 YNFKEQ. The CDR3 sequence is CASTSSTSGANVLTF. CDR3 DNA sequence: TGTGCCAGCACTAGCTCCACCTCTGGGGCCAACGTCCTGACTTTC.

The J gene is TRBJ1-4, the V gene TRBV28; D is perhaps TRBD1 (5 bases). Trimming stripped 3 bases from V and 5 bases from J, with 10 bases between. Germline-derived CDR1 and CDR2 are MDHEN and SYDVKM. This CDR3 has 14 amino acids. As DNA, the CDR3 is TGTGCCAGCAGTTTCGGGACGGACAATGAAAAACTGTTTTTT. This translates into CASSFGTDNEKLFF.

V and J are TRBV29-1 and TRBJ1-3; 10 nucleotides align to TRBD1. The germline V gene encodes CDR1 SQVTM and CDR2 ANQGSEA. V was clipped by 5 bases and J by 3 bases; unmatched bases: 7. CDR3 length equals 15 residues. The CDR3 sequence: CSVMRGTGVGNTIYF. For the CDR3, the DNA is TGCAGCGTTATGCGGGGGACAGGGGTTGGAAACACCATATATTTT.

This chain uses TRBV28 with TRBJ1-3; D uncertain. The length of the CDR3 is 11 residues. Germline loops: CDR1 MDHEN, CDR2 SYDVKM. V lost 8 bases to trimming and J lost 2 bases, with 4 bases between them. The CDR3 reads CASGPGNTIYF. In DNA form, the CDR3 reads TGTGCCAGCGGTCCTGGAAACACCATATATTTT. The full variable domain, its missing parts supplied by reference TRBV28 and TRBJ1-3, is DVKVTQSSRYLVKRTGEKVFLECVQDMDHENMFWYRQDPGLGLRLIYFSYDVKMKEKGDIPEGYSVSREKKERFSLILESASTNQTSMYLCASGPGNTIYFGEGSWLTVV.

This chain connects TRBV6-1 to TRBJ2-5; either TRBD1 or TRBD2 may supply D (6 bases each). Germline assignment: CDR1 MNHNS and CDR2 SASEGT. The CDR3 has 15 residues. V gave up 6 bases and J gave up 6 bases, with 20 bases separating them. The CDR3 DNA reads TGTGCCAGCAGCCGGACAAACGGGGGCTCCCAGACCCAGTACTTC. This encodes CASSRTNGGSQTQYF.

Details on this clone: A far bigger clonotype differs at one base, so this is likely a read error. Other DNA sequences in the same sample also yield this CDR3. The chain employs TRBV7-9 and TRBJ2-5, with unresolved D. Germline loops: CDR1 SEHNR, CDR2 FQNEAQ (reference sequence). V dropped 1 base and J dropped 2 bases, with 5 bases sitting between them. CDR3 length equals 13 residues. In nucleotides, the CDR3 is TGTGCCAGCAGCTTAGGGTCTCAAGAGACCCAGTACTTC. Encoded protein: CASSLGSQETQYF.

The rearrangement links TRBV5-6 to TRBJ1-2; 7 nucleotides align to TRBD1. The CDR3 contains 16 residues. Looked up from germline, CDR1 is SGHDT and CDR2 is YYEEEE. V lost 9 bases and J lost 5; bases outside the gene matches: 19. CDR3 residues: CATAPRGQQTFYGYTF. As DNA, the CDR3 is TGTGCCACCGCGCCCCGGGGACAGCAAACCTTTTATGGCTACACCTTC. The complete variable domain, with remaining parts taken from reference TRBV5-6 and TRBJ1-2, reads DAGVTQSPTHLIKTRGQQVTLRCSPKSGHDTVSWYQQALGQGPQFIFQYYEEEERQRGNFPDRFSGHQFPNYSSELNVNALLLGDSALYLCATAPRGQQTFYGYTFGSGTRLTVV.

Note on this clone: Given a much more abundant clone one base away, this may be a read error. Other DNA sequences in the sample encode the same CDR3. The J gene is TRBJ1-1, the V gene TRBV28; D is unclear. The CDR3 runs to 12 residues. Germline CDR1 is MDHEN and CDR2 is SYDVKM. Trimming left V 5 bases short and J 0 bases short, with 4 bases between. Here the CDR3 reads CASSTVNTEAFF. CDR3 nucleotides: TGTGCCAGCAGTACGGTGAACACTGAAGCTTTCTTT.

This clone was recorded once. The rearrangement uses TRBV7-2 and TRBJ2-5, with unresolved D. Trimming removed 1 base from V and 2 bases from J, with 8 bases in between. Germline V gene data show CDR1 as SGHTA and CDR2 as FQGNSA. The CDR3 length is 14 residues. This CDR3 is CASSLGARQETQYF. The CDR3 DNA reads TGTGCCAGCAGCTTAGGAGCTAGGCAAGAGACCCAGTACTTC.

The J gene is TRBJ2-7, the V gene TRBV11-2, with TRBD2 matching 13 bases. V shed 1 base and J 10 bases; nucleotides not matched to a gene: 7. The CDR3 spans 15 residues. The germline gives CDR1 SGHAT, CDR2 FQNNGV. The DNA of the CDR3 is TGTGCCAGCAGCTTAGGACGGACTAGCGGGAGTACCCAGTACTTC. This gives the protein CASSLGRTSGSTQYF.

The chain has TRBV28 and TRBJ2-3; D may be TRBD2 (5 bases). The CDR3 runs 15 residues. CDR1 and CDR2 from the germline V gene are MDHEN and SYDVKM. Trimming pared 6 bases from V and 2 bases from J, leaving 15 bases between. CDR3 sequence reads: CASRTRARPTDTQYF. The CDR3 DNA reads as TGTGCCAGCAGAACTAGAGCTCGTCCCACAGATACGCAGTATTTT.

The chain is built from TRBV5-1 and TRBJ2-1; TRBD2 matches at 10 bases. The germline gives CDR1 SGHRS, CDR2 YFSETQ. This CDR3 has 17 amino acids. The junction had 9 bases not matched to a gene; V was cut back by 1 base and J by 5 bases. The CDR3 loop reads CASSLMVAGGTDNEQFF. DNA of the CDR3: TGCGCCAGCAGCTTGATGGTAGCGGGAGGTACGGACAATGAGCAGTTCTTC.

This clone was observed many times. V gene TRBV6-6 combines with J gene TRBJ2-1; tentatively, D is TRBD2 (6 bases). V was trimmed by 6 bases and J by 2 bases, leaving 17 bases between them. Germline V CDR1 and CDR2: MNHNY, SVGAGI (reference sequence). There are 16 residues in the CDR3. The CDR3 loop is CASSRRGSGTYNEQFF. In DNA form, the CDR3 reads TGTGCCAGCAGCAGGCGGGGTAGCGGAACCTACAATGAGCAGTTCTTC.

This chain uses TRBV5-1 with TRBJ1-1, with D possibly matching TRBD1 (5 bases). The germline V gene encodes CDR1 SGHRS and CDR2 YFSETQ. This CDR3 is 16 amino acids long. V was pared by 4 bases and J by 0 bases, with 16 bases between. Here the CDR3 DNA reads TGCGCCAGCAGCCTGGCTGTAGTGGGGGTGAACACTGAAGCTTTCTTT. Amino acid sequence: CASSLAVVGVNTEAFF. Combining the CDR3 with reference TRBV5-1 and TRBJ1-1 gives the whole variable domain KAGVTQTPRYLIKTRGQQVTLSCSPISGHRSVSWYQQTPGQGLQFLFEYFSETQRNKGNFPGRFSGRQFSNSRSEMNVSTLELGDSALYLCASSLAVVGVNTEAFFGQGTRLTVV.

The CDR3 DNA sequence: TGTGCCATCACCCCTAACGACGGCACAGATACGCAGTATTTT. Its translation is CAITPNDGTDTQYF. The chain combines TRBV10-3 with TRBJ2-3; D unclear. Trimming stripped 7 bases from V and 1 base from J, with 12 bases between. This CDR3 is built from 14 residues. CDR1 ENHRY and CDR2 SYGVKD come from the germline V gene.

This rearrangement joins TRBV11-2 to TRBJ2-1, with 10 positions matching TRBD2. V gave up 0 bases and J gave up 3 bases; unmatched junction bases: 5. CDR1 is SGHAT, CDR2 FQNNGV, per germline. The CDR3 has 17 amino acids. CDR3 sequence reads: CASSLDRVAGGYNEQFF. CDR3 DNA sequence: TGTGCCAGCAGCTTAGATAGGGTAGCGGGGGGCTACAATGAGCAGTTCTTC.

This rearrangement joins TRBV7-8 to TRBJ1-1; D is ambiguous. This CDR3 region has 14 residues. The V gene lost 5 bases and the J gene lost 0 bases, with 10 bases spanning the gap. Looked up from germline, CDR1 is SGHVS and CDR2 is FQNEAQ. CDR3: CASSGGIMNTEAFF. The CDR3, as DNA: TGTGCCAGCAGCGGAGGTATTATGAACACTGAAGCTTTCTTT. The full variable domain, in which reference TRBV7-8 and TRBJ1-1 provide the parts outside the CDR3, is GAGVSQSPRYKVAKRGQDVALRCDPISGHVSLFWYQQALGQGPEFLTYFQNEAQLDKSGLPSDRFFAERPEGSVSTLKIQRTQQEDSAVYLCASSGGIMNTEAFFGQGTRLTVV.

Remarks on this clone: This specimen includes other DNA sequences encoding the same CDR3. The rearrangement links TRBV28 to TRBJ1-5; D is ambiguous. CDR3 length: 12 residues. Looked up from germline, CDR1 is MDHEN and CDR2 is SYDVKM. The germline V and J ends were trimmed by 5 bases and 6 bases, with 8 bases remaining between them. CDR3 coding DNA: TGTGCCAGCAGTCAACGAGGTCAGCCCCAGCATTTT. It codes for CASSQRGQPQHF.

This clone was picked up a small number of times. The CDR3 loop is CASSLYSGGVTEAFF. The CDR3, as DNA: TGTGCCAGCAGTTTATACTCCGGCGGGGTCACTGAAGCTTTCTTT. V is TRBV6-1 and J is TRBJ1-1; no clear D. With 5 bases removed from V and 4 bases from J, the gap between germline ends came to 17 bases. There are 15 residues in the CDR3. The germline CDR1 and CDR2 sequences are MNHNS and SASEGT.

J is TRBJ2-1 and V is TRBV6-6; TRBD2 is a possible D gene (5 bases). The CDR3 spans 15 residues. The V and J ends lost 7 bases and 0 bases respectively, with 13 bases between them. The germline V gene encodes CDR1 MNHNY and CDR2 SVGAGI (reference sequence). CDR3 nucleotide sequence: TGTGCCAGCACCGAGCGGCTCAGCTCCTACAATGAGCAGTTCTTC. Amino acid sequence: CASTERLSSYNEQFF.